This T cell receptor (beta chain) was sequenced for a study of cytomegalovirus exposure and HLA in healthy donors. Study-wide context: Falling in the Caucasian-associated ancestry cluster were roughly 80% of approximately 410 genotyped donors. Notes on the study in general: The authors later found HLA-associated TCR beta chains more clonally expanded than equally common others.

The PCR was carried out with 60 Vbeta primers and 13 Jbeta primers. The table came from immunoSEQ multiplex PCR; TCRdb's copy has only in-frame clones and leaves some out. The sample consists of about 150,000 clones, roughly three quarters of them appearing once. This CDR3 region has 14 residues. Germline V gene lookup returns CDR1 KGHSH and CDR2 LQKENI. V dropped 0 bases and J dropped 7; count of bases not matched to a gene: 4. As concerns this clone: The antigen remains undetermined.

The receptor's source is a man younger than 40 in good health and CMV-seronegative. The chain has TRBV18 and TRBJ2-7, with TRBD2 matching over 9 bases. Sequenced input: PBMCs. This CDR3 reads CASSPPSGSREQYF. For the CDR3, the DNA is TGTGCCAGCTCACCACCTAGCGGGAGCAGGGAGCAGTACTTC.